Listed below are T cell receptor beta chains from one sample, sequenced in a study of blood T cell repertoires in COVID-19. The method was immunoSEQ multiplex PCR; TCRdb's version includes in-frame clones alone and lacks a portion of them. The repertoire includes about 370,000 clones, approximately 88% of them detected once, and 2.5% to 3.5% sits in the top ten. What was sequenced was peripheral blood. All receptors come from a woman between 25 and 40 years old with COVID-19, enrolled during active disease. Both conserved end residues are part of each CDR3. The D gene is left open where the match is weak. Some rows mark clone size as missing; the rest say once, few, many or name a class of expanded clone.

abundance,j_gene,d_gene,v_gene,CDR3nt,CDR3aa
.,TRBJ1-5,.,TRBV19,TGTGCCAGTAGTATAGGGGGGGGAAGCAATCAGCCCCAGCATTTT,CASSIGGGSNQPQHF
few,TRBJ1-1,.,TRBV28,TGTGCCAGCAGTTTATGGGGCGTTTGGAACACTGAAGCTTTCTTT,CASSLWGVWNTEAFF
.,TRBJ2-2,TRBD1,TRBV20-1,TGCAGTGCTAGTGGCCAGGGGGCTGAAGCCGGGGAGCTGTTTTTT,CSASGQGAEAGELFF
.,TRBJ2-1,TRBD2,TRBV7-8,TGTGCCAGCAGCTTCCCTAGCGGGATCAATGAGCAGTTCTTC,CASSFPSGINEQFF
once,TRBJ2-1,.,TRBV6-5,TGTGCCAGCAGTTCGGGTTCAGGACAATTTTGGGATGAGCAGTTCTTC,CASSSGSGQFWDEQFF
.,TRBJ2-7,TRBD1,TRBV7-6,TGTGCCAGCAGCCGGGGACAGACCTACGAGCAGTACTTC,CASSRGQTYEQYF
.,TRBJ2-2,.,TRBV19,TGTGCCAGTAGTATGGGGAGTACCGGGGAGCTGTTTTTT,CASSMGSTGELFF
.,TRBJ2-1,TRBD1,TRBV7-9,TGTGCCAGCAGCTTGCCGGGACAGGGCCGAAATGAGCAGTTCTTC,CASSLPGQGRNEQFF
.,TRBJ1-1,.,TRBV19,TGTGCCAGTAGTCACCGGACTAGTGCTTTCTTT,CASSHRTSAFF
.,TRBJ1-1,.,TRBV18,TGTGCCAGCTCACCACAAGGGGGAGGGATCACTGAAGCTTTCTTT,CASSPQGGGITEAFF
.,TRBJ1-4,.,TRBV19,TGTGCCAGTCGCCCCGTCGGACGGACACCTAGTGAAAAACTGTTTTTT,CASRPVGRTPSEKLFF
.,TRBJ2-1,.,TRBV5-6,TGTGCCAGCAGCTGGACAGTGACCGATGAGCAGTTCTTC,CASSWTVTDEQFF
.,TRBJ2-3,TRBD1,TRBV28,TGTGCCAGCAGTGCCGGGACAGGGATGAATACGCAGTATTTT,CASSAGTGMNTQYF
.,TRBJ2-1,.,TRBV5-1,TGCGCCAGCAGCTCCGAGGGCGGGAAAGTTTCGGATGAGCAGTTCTTC,CASSSEGGKVSDEQFF
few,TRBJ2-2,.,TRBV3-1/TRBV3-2,TGTGCCAGCAGTTCCAGGGGATCCGGGGAGCTGTTTTTT,CASSSRGSGELFF
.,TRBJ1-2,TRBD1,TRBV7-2,TGTGCCAGCAGTTTGGACAGGGCCGTGCATGGCTACACCTTC,CASSLDRAVHGYTF
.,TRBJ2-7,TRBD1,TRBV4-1,TGCGCCAGCAGCCAAGGTCCGGGACAGGGTTACGAGCAGTACTTC,CASSQGPGQGYEQYF